This T cell receptor beta chain was profiled in a study of blood T cell repertoires in COVID-19. The CDR3 consists of 15 residues. The V end was cut by 1 base, the J end by 0 bases, with 10 bases between. Germline CDR1 GTSNPN, CDR2 SVGIG (reference sequence). Sequencing used immunoSEQ multiplex PCR; TCRdb keeps in-frame clones, though not all of them. The sample has around 100,000 clones, about 90% seen once. This sequence joins TRBV30 and TRBJ1-5; the D is unclear. Material for sequencing was peripheral blood. This clonotype originated in a woman in her fifties or sixties with COVID-19, enrolled during active disease. The CDR3 protein is CAWSEDYSSNQPQHF. CDR3 DNA: TGTGCCTGGAGTGAGGACTACAGTAGCAATCAGCCCCAGCATTTT.